Shown below are 29 T cell receptor beta chains from a single sample sequenced in a study of cytomegalovirus exposure and HLA in healthy donors. A multiplex PCR was run with 60 Vbeta primers and 13 Jbeta primers. Sequencing was performed with immunoSEQ multiplex PCR; in TCRdb, only in-frame clones are kept and a portion is missing. The sample yields over 150,000 clones, about four fifths seen once. Material for sequencing was PBMCs. All receptors come from a man aged 25-40 years in good health and CMV-seropositive.

CDR3 in amino acids: CASSLEGGRLTEAFF. In nucleotides, the CDR3 is TGCGCCAGCAGCTTGGAGGGAGGCCGGTTAACTGAAGCTTTCTTT. The chain uses TRBV5-1 and TRBJ1-1; D unresolved. The CDR3 loop spans 15 amino acids. Germline V lookup: CDR1 SGHRS, CDR2 YFSETQ. V was cut by 0 bases and J by 5 bases, with 14 bases left in between.

The chain links TRBV5-1 to TRBJ2-6; 8 bases are a match to TRBD1. Germline V gives CDR1 SGHRS, CDR2 YFSETQ. This CDR3 is 17 amino acids long. Trimming took 2 bases from V and 2 from J; bases not matched to a gene: 6. The CDR3 spells CASSFPQGAPGANVLTF. The DNA of the CDR3 is TGCGCCAGCAGCTTCCCTCAGGGGGCCCCTGGGGCCAACGTCCTGACTTTC. Complete variable domain (other parts from reference TRBV5-1 and TRBJ2-6): KAGVTQTPRYLIKTRGQQVTLSCSPISGHRSVSWYQQTPGQGLQFLFEYFSETQRNKGNFPGRFSGRQFSNSRSEMNVSTLELGDSALYLCASSFPQGAPGANVLTFGAGSRLTVL.

The chain carries TRBV6-1 and TRBJ1-1, with a tentative D call TRBD1 (6 bases). In germline, CDR1 is MNHNS, CDR2 SASEGT. This CDR3 has 13 residues. The germline V and J ends were trimmed by 4 bases and 6 bases, with 12 bases remaining between them. The CDR3 region is CASSGTGMAEAFF. For the CDR3, the DNA is TGTGCCAGCAGTGGTACAGGGATGGCTGAAGCTTTCTTT.

The chain is built from TRBV27 and TRBJ2-2; D remains ambiguous. This CDR3 contains 14 residues. Germline CDR1 MNHEY, CDR2 SMNVEV (reference sequence). V was cut by 7 bases and J by 6 bases, with 15 bases left in between. CDR3 residues: CASTPRLVAGELFF. As DNA, the CDR3 is TGTGCCAGCACCCCGAGGCTAGTTGCCGGGGAGCTGTTTTTT.

The V gene is TRBV5-4, the J gene TRBJ1-2; 7 bases map to TRBD1. V shed 4 bases, J shed 4 bases, and the junction held 7 bases outside the gene matches. The CDR3 runs to 14 residues. Germline loops: CDR1 SGHNT, CDR2 YYREEE (reference sequence). CDR3 sequence: CASSQDRLRYGYTF. The CDR3 bases are TGTGCCAGCAGCCAGGACAGGCTCCGCTATGGCTACACCTTC.

The chain's CDR3 is CASSLQGSYEQYF. CDR3 DNA sequence: TGTGCCAGCAGCCTCCAGGGTAGCTACGAGCAGTACTTC. The genes are TRBV28 and TRBJ2-7, with a tentative D call TRBD1 (5 bases). From germline, CDR1 is MDHEN and CDR2 SYDVKM. The CDR3 covers 13 residues. V was pared by 6 bases and J by 3 bases, with 12 bases between.

The gene calls are TRBV5-1 and TRBJ2-7; possible D gene TRBD1, 6 bases. V gave up 3 bases and J gave up 0 bases, with 7 bases separating them. CDR3 length: 13 amino acids. Germline CDR1 is SGHRS and CDR2 is YFSETQ. The CDR3 sequence: CASSWDISYEQYF. DNA for the CDR3: TGCGCCAGCAGCTGGGACATCTCCTACGAGCAGTACTTC. Full variable domain (remainder filled in from reference TRBV5-1 and TRBJ2-7): KAGVTQTPRYLIKTRGQQVTLSCSPISGHRSVSWYQQTPGQGLQFLFEYFSETQRNKGNFPGRFSGRQFSNSRSEMNVSTLELGDSALYLCASSWDISYEQYFGPGTRLTVT.

Comments on this clone: Mismatch with germline at one junction end may stem from a read error. The chain carries TRBV15 and TRBJ1-3; D call uncertain. Germline CDR1 reads LNHNV; CDR2 reads YYDKDF (reference sequence). The length of the CDR3 is 11 residues. CDR3: CATSRDGLADF. CDR3 nucleotide sequence: TGTGCCACCAGCAGAGATGGGTTAGCGGATTTT.

The chain carries TRBV6-5 and TRBJ1-5, with a weak D call TRBD1 (6 bases). The CDR3 is 16 residues long. Germline V CDR1 and CDR2: MNHEY, SVGAGI. The germline V and J ends were trimmed by 4 bases and 1 base, with 14 bases remaining between them. CDR3 sequence reads: CASSSRKGGSNQPQHF. In DNA form, the CDR3 reads TGTGCCAGCAGTTCTCGTAAGGGGGGGAGCAATCAGCCCCAGCATTTT.

CDR3 coding DNA: TGTGCCAGCAGAGGACAGGGGGCGAACGAGCAGTACTTC. This encodes CASRGQGANEQYF. V usage is TRBV28 and J usage is TRBJ2-7; 11 bases fit TRBD1. The germline CDR1 and CDR2 sequences are MDHEN and SYDVKM. The CDR3 has 13 amino acids. Unmatched junction bases numbered 3, after V lost 6 bases and J lost 5 bases.

This clone appeared a single time. The V gene is TRBV9, the J gene TRBJ1-6, with no clear D. CDR3 size: 16 residues. Germline CDR1 SGDLS, CDR2 YYNGEE. Between the trimmed V and J ends, which lost 3 bases and 3 bases, there was a span of 13 bases. CDR3 in DNA: TGTGCCAGCAGCGCAGACGCAGGATTCTATAATTCACCCCTCCACTTT. Translation gives CASSADAGFYNSPLHF.

The V gene is TRBV7-2, the J gene TRBJ2-5; D is perhaps TRBD1 (5 bases). Germline lookup yields CDR1 SGHTA and CDR2 FQGNSA. CDR3 length equals 14 residues. The ends were cut back, 1 base at V and 5 bases at J, with 11 bases in the middle. The CDR3 DNA reads TGTGCCAGCAGCTTAGGACAGCCCGGGGAGACCCAGTACTTC. Its translation: CASSLGQPGETQYF.

The chain couples TRBV28 to TRBJ1-1; TRBD1 might be the D (5 bases). The germline V and J ends were trimmed by 5 bases and 2 bases, with 9 bases remaining between them. Germline V gives CDR1 MDHEN, CDR2 SYDVKM. The CDR3 runs to 13 residues. This chain's CDR3 is CASSPGSNTEAFF. For the CDR3, the DNA is TGTGCCAGCAGTCCAGGGTCCAACACTGAAGCTTTCTTT. The whole variable domain, filled in from reference TRBV28 and TRBJ1-1, reads DVKVTQSSRYLVKRTGEKVFLECVQDMDHENMFWYRQDPGLGLRLIYFSYDVKMKEKGDIPEGYSVSREKKERFSLILESASTNQTSMYLCASSPGSNTEAFFGQGTRLTVV.

The chain links TRBV9 to TRBJ2-7; 11 bases map to TRBD2. The CDR3 has 16 amino acids. V lost 5 bases, J lost 2 bases, and 9 bases stayed unmatched. Germline V gene data show CDR1 as SGDLS and CDR2 as YYNGEE. CDR3 sequence reads: CASSPGTSGYTYEQYF. Written as DNA, the CDR3 is TGTGCCAGCAGTCCCGGGACTAGCGGATACACCTACGAGCAGTACTTC.

The chain has TRBV10-3 and TRBJ2-7; possible D gene TRBD1, 6 bases. Trimming took off 3 bases at V and 9 bases at J, with 21 bases between the two ends. Looked up from germline, CDR1 is ENHRY and CDR2 is SYGVKD. CDR3 length equals 15 residues. The CDR3 here is CAISDPTRQALVQYF. The CDR3 nucleotides are TGTGCCATCAGTGACCCCACCAGACAGGCGCTGGTGCAGTACTTC.

The rearrangement joins TRBV19 to TRBJ1-3, with D unresolved. V gave up 5 bases and J gave up 0 bases, with 14 bases separating them. This CDR3 has 16 residues. CDR1 is LNHDA, CDR2 SQIVND, per germline (reference sequence). The chain's CDR3 is CASSVRGRSSGNTIYF. The CDR3, as DNA: TGTGCCAGTAGTGTGAGAGGCCGGAGCTCTGGAAACACCATATATTTT.

CDR3 sequence (DNA): TGTGCCAGCAGCTTAGGGCGGGACAGAAACTACGAGCAGTACTTC. Translated: CASSLGRDRNYEQYF. The V call is TRBV7-2, the J call TRBJ2-7; weak D call: TRBD1 (7 bases). Deletions cut 1 base from V and 3 bases from J, with 13 bases between. The length of the CDR3 is 15 residues. The V gene's germline CDR1 is SGHTA and CDR2 FQGNSA.

The J gene is TRBJ1-2, the V gene TRBV28; 9 bases fit TRBD1. V shed 2 bases, J shed 3 bases, and the junction held 7 bases outside the gene matches. The CDR3 runs 16 residues. Germline V gene sequence: CDR1 MDHEN, CDR2 SYDVKM. CDR3 protein: CASSLPPGQGHYGYTF. The CDR3 nucleotides are TGTGCCAGCAGTTTACCTCCGGGACAGGGCCACTATGGCTACACCTTC.

The V gene is TRBV4-1, the J gene TRBJ1-4; TRBD1 agrees at 9 bases. Trimming cost V 4 bases and J 6 bases; bases outside gene matches: 6. This CDR3 region has 15 residues. Germline-derived CDR1 and CDR2 are MGHRA and YSYEKL. CDR3: CASSPTGGSYEKLFF. In DNA form, the CDR3 reads TGCGCCAGCAGCCCCACAGGGGGCTCGTATGAAAAACTGTTTTTT.

CDR3 nucleotide sequence: TGCGCCAGCAGCTTTAGCGGAAGCACAGATACGCAGTATTTT. Its translation is CASSFSGSTDTQYF. The gene calls are TRBV5-1 and TRBJ2-3; tentative D call: TRBD2 (6 bases). V lost 2 bases and J lost 0, with 7 bases in between. From germline, CDR1 is SGHRS and CDR2 YFSETQ. The CDR3 is 14 residues long.

The gene calls are TRBV28 and TRBJ2-1, with TRBD2 matching 12 bases. The CDR3 sequence is 16 residues long. Germline V CDR1 and CDR2: MDHEN, SYDVKM. The junction had 9 bases not matched to a gene; V was cut back by 8 bases and J by 4 bases. This CDR3 is CASPSPGTSGYNEQFF. Here the CDR3 DNA reads TGTGCCAGCCCTAGCCCCGGGACTAGCGGGTACAATGAGCAGTTCTTC.

The CDR3 sequence: CASSSPRGGGTDTQYF. CDR3 in DNA: TGTGCCAGCAGCTCCCCCCGGGGCGGGGGCACAGATACGCAGTATTTT. This chain joins TRBV7-3 and TRBJ2-3, with D possibly matching TRBD2 (6 bases). Germline CDR1 SGHTA, CDR2 FQGTGA. The CDR3 extends over 16 amino acids. V was shortened by 4 bases and J by 1 base, with 15 bases between the two germline ends.

This clone was counted only a few times. The genes are TRBV29-1 and TRBJ2-1; 7 bases fit TRBD1. Looked up from germline, CDR1 is SQVTM and CDR2 is ANQGSEA. V shed 5 bases, J shed 3 bases, and the junction held 1 base outside the gene matches. The CDR3 contains 12 residues. For the CDR3, the DNA is TGCAGCGTTCACAGGGGCTACAATGAGCAGTTCTTC. Translated: CSVHRGYNEQFF.

J is TRBJ2-6 and V is TRBV7-9; D is uncertain. V shed 0 bases and J shed 1 base, with 7 bases lying between them. The CDR3 loop spans 16 amino acids. Germline V gene lookup returns CDR1 SEHNR and CDR2 FQNEAQ (reference sequence). CDR3 amino acids: CASSLARSSGANVLTF. In DNA, the CDR3 is TGTGCCAGCAGCTTAGCGCGGTCGTCTGGGGCCAACGTCCTGACTTTC.

The genes are TRBV10-3 and TRBJ2-7; 10 positions agree with TRBD1. Trimming took 4 bases from V and 2 from J; bases not matched to a gene: 5. This CDR3 has 15 amino acids. Germline loops: CDR1 ENHRY, CDR2 SYGVKD. In DNA form, the CDR3 reads TGTGCCATCAGTGTCGGACAGGGGGGAACCTACGAGCAGTACTTC. Its protein product is CAISVGQGGTYEQYF.

This CDR3 is CASSFGAGDYEQYF. The CDR3 nucleotides read TGCGCCAGCAGCTTTGGAGCAGGGGACTACGAGCAGTACTTC. The rearrangement uses TRBV5-1 and TRBJ2-7; weak D call: TRBD1 (6 bases). Germline values: CDR1 SGHRS, CDR2 YFSETQ. This CDR3 contains 14 residues. Trimming stripped 2 bases from V and 3 bases from J, with 12 bases between.

The V gene is TRBV9, the J gene TRBJ2-5; D may be TRBD1 (6 bases). The end of the DNA is better explained by TRBJ2-7, so the J call may be wrong. The CDR3 length is 14 residues. Germline V gene lookup returns CDR1 SGDLS and CDR2 YYNGEE. The CDR3 DNA follows: TGTGCCAGCAGCACCACCGGGACAACAGACGAGCAGTACTTC. Its protein product is CASSTTGTTDEQYF.

The chain has TRBV5-4 and TRBJ2-5; 7 bases match TRBD1. Germline assignment: CDR1 SGHNT and CDR2 YYREEE (reference sequence). CDR3 size: 14 residues. J gave up 3 bases and V 1 base, and 3 bases lay outside the gene matches. CDR3 in DNA: TGTGCCAGCAGCTTGTCCGGGACAGAAGAGACCCAGTACTTC. This translates into CASSLSGTEETQYF.

The rearrangement joins TRBV7-2 to TRBJ2-3; D not resolved. Germline V gene data show CDR1 as SGHTA and CDR2 as FQGNSA. CDR3 length: 12 residues. The germline V and J ends were trimmed by 4 bases and 5 bases, with 7 bases remaining between them. CDR3 loop: CASSSLRDTQYF. CDR3 DNA sequence: TGTGCCAGCAGCTCTCTACGAGATACGCAGTATTTT.